What follows describes a single T cell receptor (beta chain). The antigen is unknown. The sample originates from a study of T-cell reconstitution after alpha-beta-depleted transplantation in children. Study-level findings and limits: A year had passed since transplant, and T-cell counts and diversity by then came mostly from newly produced T cells.

The authors prepared the TCRbeta library with unique molecular identifiers. Each CDR3 protein gets one entry after TCRdb re-called the PCR reads with MiXCR. The table records some 600,000 distinct CDR3 sequences, roughly 13% of them present only once. V was pared by 3 bases and J by 0 bases, with 12 bases between. This CDR3 has 15 amino acids. The receptor was derived from a male patient younger than 18 who had a stem cell transplant for acute myeloid leukemia, so the T cells may come from the graft donor. This sample comprised PBMCs, mostly from graft donor cells, obtained 360 days after TCRalphabeta/CD19-depleted stem cell transplant. The rearrangement links TRBV12-3 or TRBV12-4 to TRBJ2-7; tentatively, D is TRBD2 (6 bases). In nucleotides, the CDR3 is TGTGCCAGCAGTTTGGGCGGGGACCCCTCCTACGAGCAGTACTTC. This sequence encodes CASSLGGDPSYEQYF.